The sample holds a few counts of the clone carrying this T cell receptor (beta chain). Its antigen is not identified. This specimen belongs to a study of T cell repertoires in cytomegalovirus infection. Whole-study context: From public TCR beta signatures came an indication of both CMV infection and matching HLA type.

Whole-study results and caveats: HLA-C-restricted TCR beta clonotypes specific for CMV led the ex vivo response. Cumulative public TCR beta family frequency identified carriers of CMV plus the relevant HLA.

In TCRdb, the reads were re-called with MiXCR into one record per CDR3 protein. The data show around 450,000 distinct CDR3 sequences, about 11% seen once. V dropped 2 bases and J dropped 4 bases, with 18 bases sitting between them. This CDR3 comprises 17 residues. Germline CDR1 and CDR2: LNHDA and SQIVND (reference sequence). Sequenced sample: PBMCs. The sequence derives from a human donor in good health (CMV status not recorded). Some clones in this sample may be carry-over from other donors' samples. The J gene is TRBJ1-5, the V gene TRBV19, with D unclear. The CDR3 nucleotides are TGTGCCAGTAGTATAAGGGATCGCGGCGGGTTAAATCAGCCCCAGCATTTT. It is translated as CASSIRDRGGLNQPQHF.